Sequencing of this T cell receptor beta chain was carried out in a study of T cell responses to AZD1222 COVID-19 vaccine. The method was immunoSEQ multiplex PCR; TCRdb's version includes in-frame clones alone and lacks a portion of them. The sample lists roughly 120,000 clones; around 88% were seen once. Regarding the study as a whole: Repertoire sampling happened only post peak T cell response.

As regards this clone: No antigen is known for it.

Germline CDR1 and CDR2: SNHLY and FYNNEI. The ends were cut back, 8 bases at V and 0 bases at J, with 5 bases in the middle. The CDR3 covers 12 residues. This specimen was peripheral blood, taken on day 0 of AZD1222 vaccination. The sequence derives from an adult in good health. This chain joins TRBV2 and TRBJ2-1; D is possibly TRBD1 (5 bases). CDR3 in amino acids: CASDSSYNEQFF. DNA for the CDR3: TGTGCCAGCGACAGCTCCTACAATGAGCAGTTCTTC.